This TCR beta chain was recorded in a study of cytotoxic CD8 clonotypes in ibrutinib-treated CLL. Looking at the study overall: After median approximately 74 months, approximately 14 stayed in remission, about twelve progressed; responses approximately 24 partial, 2 complete.

Targeted sequencing depth ranged from 1 in 200,000 to 1 in 1 million T cells. Libraries were prepared by immunoSEQ multiplex PCR; TCRdb keeps only in-frame clonotypes and omits some of them. The sample holds almost 250,000 clones, 70% seen once. Study-wide results and limits: Rare overall, public clonotypes shrank or held steady under therapy.

The CDR3 is 13 amino acids. Germline V gives CDR1 KGHSH, CDR2 LQKENI. V was clipped by 6 bases and J by 6 bases, with 13 bases between them. On this clone: Its antigen is unknown.

This receptor was identified in a human donor with chronic lymphocytic leukemia. The V call is TRBV18, the J call TRBJ2-3; D is uncertain. The source material was PBMCs, sampled after 24 months of ibrutinib treatment. CDR3 residues: CASSRIPSDTQYF. CDR3 coding DNA: TGTGCCAGCTCGCGGATTCCATCGGATACGCAGTATTTT. Complete variable domain (other parts from reference TRBV18 and TRBJ2-3): NAGVMQNPRHLVRRRGQEARLRCSPMKGHSHVYWYRQLPEEGLKFMVYLQKENIIDESGMPKERFSAEFPKEGPSILRIQQVVRGDSAAYFCASSRIPSDTQYFGPGTRLTVL.